The clone carrying this T cell receptor beta chain has only a few counts. The antigen remains undetermined. Germline CDR1 reads LNHDA; CDR2 reads SQIVND (reference sequence). Trimming left V 5 bases short and J 1 base short, with 4 bases between. The CDR3 is 12 amino acids. This specimen belongs to a study of cytomegalovirus exposure and HLA in healthy donors. Broader study findings: The study labeled around 160 TCR beta chains cytomegalovirus-associated. Three chains linked to CMV were shown in vitro to be specific for CMV antigens. Most TCR sequences were rare, but some public TCRs occurred in many donors.

The method was immunoSEQ multiplex PCR; TCRdb's version includes in-frame clones alone and lacks a portion of them. The data hold 130,000 or so clones, with roughly nine tenths observed a single time. The chain combines TRBV19 with TRBJ2-3; D gene uncertain. Sequenced sample: PBMCs. The clonotype comes from a woman under 30 in good health and CMV-seropositive. The CDR3 nucleotides read TGTGCCAGTAGTGAGGGCACAGATACGCAGTATTTT. It encodes CASSEGTDTQYF.